This entry lists 2 T cell receptor beta chains sequenced from one sample in a study of T cells in Graves' hyperthyroidism and ophthalmopathy. RNA transcripts yielded amplified TCR beta CDR3 regions. First-round RT-PCR targeting the TCR CDR3 was performed with the HTBI primer set. TCRdb independently ran MiXCR on the multiplex PCR reads; one entry per CDR3 protein. The sample has approximately 400,000 distinct CDR3 sequences, roughly 19% seen once; the top ten hold around 4%. What was sequenced was blood. These receptors originate from a woman aged 18-29 years with Graves' hyperthyroidism.

This clonotype was observed at least ten times. The rearrangement uses TRBV28 and TRBJ1-1, with TRBD1 as a possible D gene (5 bases). There are 13 residues in the CDR3. The germline V and J ends were trimmed by 8 bases and 5 bases, with 15 bases remaining between them. Germline values: CDR1 MDHEN, CDR2 SYDVKM. In DNA form, the CDR3 reads TGTGCCAGCTCTAACGGGGGGTGGACTGAAGCTTTCTTT. Its protein is CASSNGGWTEAFF.

This clonotype was seen ten or more times. The CDR3 DNA sequence: TGTGCCAGCAGTTCGACAAGGGGCGAGCAGTACTTC. Translated, it gives CASSSTRGEQYF. The chain has TRBV27 and TRBJ2-7, with a possible D match to TRBD1 (5 bases). V lost 4 bases and J lost 6, with 10 bases in between. The germline V gene encodes CDR1 MNHEY and CDR2 SMNVEV (reference sequence). The CDR3 totals 12 residues.